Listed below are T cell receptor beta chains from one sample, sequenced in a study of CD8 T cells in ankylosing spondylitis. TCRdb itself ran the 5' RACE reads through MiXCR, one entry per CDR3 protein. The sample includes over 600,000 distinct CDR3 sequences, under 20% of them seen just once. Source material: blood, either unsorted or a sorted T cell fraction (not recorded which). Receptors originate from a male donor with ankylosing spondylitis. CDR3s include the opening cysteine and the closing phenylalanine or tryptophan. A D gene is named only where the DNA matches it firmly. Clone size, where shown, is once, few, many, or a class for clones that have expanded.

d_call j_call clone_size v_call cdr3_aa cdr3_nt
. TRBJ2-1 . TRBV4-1 CASSQDGLTSKSYNEQFF TGCGCCAGCAGCCAAGATGGACTGACTTCTAAATCCTACAATGAGCAGTTCTTC
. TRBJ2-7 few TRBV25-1 CASSEGLGGGPYEQYF TGTGCCAGCAGTGAAGGTTTGGGGGGGGGCCCCTACGAGCAGTACTTC
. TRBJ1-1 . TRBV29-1 CSVEVRENTEAFF TGCAGCGTTGAAGTTAGGGAGAACACTGAAGCTTTCTTT
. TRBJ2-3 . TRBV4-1 CASSQDIEAYTQYF TGCGCCAGCAGCCAAGATATCGAAGCCTATACGCAGTATTTT
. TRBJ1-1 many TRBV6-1 CASRPEGDTEAFF TGTGCCAGCAGACCAGAAGGGGACACTGAAGCTTTCTTT
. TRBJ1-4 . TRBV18 CANAAGGGKNEKLFF TGTGCCAACGCCGCGGGGGGCGGAAAAAATGAAAAACTGTTTTTT
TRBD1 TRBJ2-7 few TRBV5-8 CASSLRGLHEQYF TGTGCCAGCAGCTTGAGGGGGCTCCACGAGCAGTACTTC
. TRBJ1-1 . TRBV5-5 CASSYHGGEAFF TGTGCCAGCAGCTATCACGGCGGGGAAGCTTTCTTT
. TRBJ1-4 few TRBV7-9 CASRGSPNEKLFF TGTGCCAGCAGGGGCAGTCCTAATGAAAAACTGTTTTTT
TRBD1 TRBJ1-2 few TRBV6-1 CASSTRTGDINYGYTF TGTGCCAGCAGCACTAGGACAGGCGATATCAACTATGGCTACACCTTC
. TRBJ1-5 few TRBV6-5 CASSYGRPAGTQANQPQHF TGTGCCAGCAGTTACGGGCGACCTGCCGGCACCCAAGCAAATCAGCCCCAGCATTTT
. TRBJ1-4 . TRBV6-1 CASTKIGTGNEKLFF TGTGCCAGCACCAAAATCGGGACGGGAAATGAAAAACTGTTTTTT
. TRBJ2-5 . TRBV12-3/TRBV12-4 CASSSDSTETQYF TGTGCCAGCAGCTCGGACAGTACGGAGACCCAGTACTTC
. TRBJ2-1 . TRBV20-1 CSALSFGEEQFF TGCAGTGCGCTTTCCTTCGGGGAAGAGCAGTTCTTC
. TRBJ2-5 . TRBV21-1 CASSKGKGGETQYF TGTGCCAGCAGCAAAGGAAAGGGGGGGGAGACCCAGTACTTC
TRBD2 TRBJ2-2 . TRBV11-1 CASSLAVTAGVVNGELFF TGTGCCAGCAGCTTAGCGGTTACAGCGGGAGTCGTTAACGGGGAGCTGTTTTTT
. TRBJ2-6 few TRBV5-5 CASSLDPGANVLTF TGTGCCAGCAGCCTGGACCCTGGGGCCAACGTCCTGACTTTC
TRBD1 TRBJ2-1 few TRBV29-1 CSVEPAGTGGFNEQFF TGCAGCGTTGAACCTGCCGGGACAGGGGGCTTCAATGAGCAGTTCTTC
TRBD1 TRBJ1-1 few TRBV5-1 CASSPNPGGTEAFF TGCGCCAGCAGCCCGAATCCAGGGGGCACTGAAGCTTTCTTT
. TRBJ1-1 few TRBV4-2 CASSQDRGWTEAFF TGTGCCAGCAGCCAAGATCGGGGATGGACTGAAGCTTTCTTT
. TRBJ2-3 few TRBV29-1 CSVPRTDTQYF TGCAGCGTTCCTCGCACAGATACGCAGTATTTT
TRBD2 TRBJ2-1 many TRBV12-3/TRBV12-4 CASSNGLAGVHEQFF TGTGCCAGCAGCAACGGACTAGCGGGAGTCCATGAGCAGTTCTTC
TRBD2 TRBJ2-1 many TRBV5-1 CASSSRTSGGGSSNEQFF TGCGCCAGCAGCTCCCGGACTAGCGGTGGGGGGTCTTCCAATGAGCAGTTCTTC
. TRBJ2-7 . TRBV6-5 CASSYSEAGKGYEQYF TGTGCCAGCAGTTACTCCGAGGCAGGGAAGGGCTACGAGCAGTACTTC
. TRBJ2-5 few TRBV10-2 CASRDRGGGETQYF TGCGCCAGCAGAGACAGGGGCGGGGGAGAGACCCAGTACTTC
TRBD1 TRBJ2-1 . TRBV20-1 CSAEGTASYNEQFF TGCAGTGCTGAGGGGACAGCCTCCTACAATGAGCAGTTCTTC
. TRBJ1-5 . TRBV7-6 CASSLAGLAAVSNQPQHF TGTGCCAGCAGCTTAGCTGGATTGGCAGCGGTTAGCAATCAGCCCCAGCATTTT
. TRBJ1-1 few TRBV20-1 CSARDDREAFF TGCAGTGCTAGAGACGACAGAGAAGCTTTCTTT
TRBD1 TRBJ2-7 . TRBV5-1 CASSLLSGTGNEQYF TGCGCCAGCAGCCTCCTATCCGGGACAGGGAACGAGCAGTACTTC
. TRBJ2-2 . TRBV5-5 CASSLDRMNTGELFF TGTGCCAGCAGCCTTGACAGGATGAACACCGGGGAGCTGTTTTTT
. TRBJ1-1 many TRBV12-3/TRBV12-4 CASSLDRGGTTEAFF TGTGCCAGCAGTTTAGATAGGGGGGGTACCACTGAAGCTTTCTTT
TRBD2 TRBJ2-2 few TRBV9 CASSVGGRGTGELFF TGTGCCAGCAGCGTAGGCGGGAGGGGCACCGGGGAGCTGTTTTTT
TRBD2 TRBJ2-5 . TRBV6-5 CASSYIAGGRETQYF TGTGCCAGCAGTTACATAGCGGGGGGGAGGGAGACCCAGTACTTC
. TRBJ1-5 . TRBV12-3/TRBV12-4 CASSLAGAAFNQPQHF TGTGCCAGCAGTTTAGCAGGGGCTGCCTTCAATCAGCCCCAGCATTTT
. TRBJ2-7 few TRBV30 CAWSVIASEQYF TGTGCCTGGAGTGTAATCGCTTCCGAGCAGTACTTC
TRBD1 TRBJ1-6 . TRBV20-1 CSTTGQATNSPLHF TGCAGCACCACCGGACAGGCGACCAATTCACCCCTCCACTTT
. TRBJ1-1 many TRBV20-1 CSVQGGSEAFF TGCAGTGTTCAGGGTGGGTCTGAAGCTTTCTTT
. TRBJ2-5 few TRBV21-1 CASSVRGKEETQYF TGTGCCAGCAGCGTCAGGGGGAAAGAAGAGACCCAGTACTTC
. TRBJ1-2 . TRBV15 CATSRDQAHYGYTF TGTGCCACCAGCAGGGATCAGGCGCACTATGGCTACACCTTC
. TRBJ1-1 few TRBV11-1 CASSLVRRVAEGDTEAFF TGTGCCAGCAGCTTAGTTCGGCGTGTCGCAGAGGGGGACACTGAAGCTTTCTTT
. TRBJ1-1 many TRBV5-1 CASQGLVGTEAFF TGCGCCAGCCAGGGATTAGTCGGCACTGAAGCTTTCTTT
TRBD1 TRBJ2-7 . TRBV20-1 CSARRGTGAYEQYF TGCAGTGCTAGAAGGGGGACAGGGGCCTACGAGCAGTACTTC
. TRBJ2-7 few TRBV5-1 CASSLASFRDKAYEQYF TGCGCCAGCAGCTTGGCCAGTTTTCGGGACAAGGCCTACGAGCAGTACTTC
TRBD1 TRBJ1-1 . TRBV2 CASRDRGMGAEAFF TGTGCCAGCAGGGACAGGGGAATGGGTGCCGAAGCTTTCTTT
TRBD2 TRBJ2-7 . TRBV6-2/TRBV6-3 CASSYGGTSGPYEQYF TGTGCCAGCAGTTACGGGGGGACTAGCGGGCCCTACGAGCAGTACTTC
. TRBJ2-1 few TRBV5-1 CASRLVVGYNEQFF TGCGCCAGTCGCCTAGTGGTAGGGTACAATGAGCAGTTCTTC
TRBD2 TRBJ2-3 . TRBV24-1 CATSEGTSGGADTQYF TGTGCCACCAGTGAAGGGACTAGCGGGGGGGCGGATACGCAGTATTTT